This T cell receptor beta chain was retrieved from a study of beta chain features in type 1 diabetes listed by TCRdb under 2018. A note on the overall study: Patients and healthy donors did not differ in mean age, gender distribution, total cell number or subset yield. In the study, TCRB repertoires of sorted circulating CD4+ T cell subsets from recently diagnosed type 1 diabetes patients were compared with those of matched healthy donors. A total of approximately 99,000,000 sorted cells were examined across all samples, and RNA yield correlated strongly with the number of cells per subset. Naive and central memory subsets were obtained from all 30 or so donors, but regulatory and stem cell-like memory subsets were isolated from only 8 patients and about 8 healthy donors. Study-wide conclusions, independent of this receptor: A moderate but significant shortening of TCRB CDR3 length was observed in type 1 diabetes patients in all four CD4+ subsets. Shorter templates might have been favored by PCR, but patient and control samples were amplified and corrected together, so both groups would have been affected equally by any skew. Because cDNA was sequenced instead of genomic DNA, activated cells with high expression could be over-represented, although the groups did not differ in activation or CD3 levels. HLA sub-analyses involved small numbers of individuals, so any influence of HLA type on TCRB rearrangement remained unresolved. Naive, central memory and regulatory TCRB repertoires appeared more similar among patients than among healthy donors. At VDJ recombination sites, type 1 diabetes patients had fewer insertions and more deleted nucleotides, which implies abnormalities in thymic rearrangement.

Each donor gave one peripheral blood draw, around 0.12 L on average, collected into heparinised tubes. A BD FACSAria II and a panel including CD45RO, CCR7, CD25, CD127, CD95 and CD27 were used to sort naive, central memory, regulatory and stem cell-like memory CD4+ T cells. A purity above 98% was achieved for all sorted populations. PBMCs were isolated immediately by Lymphoprep density gradient centrifugation and stained directly without culture. So that batch effects would be minimized, each experiment stained and sorted samples in pairs, pairing one healthy donor with one patient. This clone was detected a few times. What antigen it recognizes has not been identified. Base-call qualities are not available, and no considerably larger clone is one nucleotide away. All of the isolated RNA was reverse transcribed with the High Capacity cDNA Reverse Transcription Kit, so expressed TCRB transcripts were sequenced. Deep immunoSEQ sequencing was applied to naive, central memory and regulatory T cell samples, giving an average of roughly 3.5 million total reads per sample. Sorted cells were lysed in RLT buffer and RNA was extracted with DNase-treated RNeasy Micro or Mini kits, depending on cell number. Each cell subset was processed separately to prevent cross-contamination, with patient and healthy donor samples processed together. The immunoSEQ multiplex PCR was used to amplify TCRB sequences from cDNA, yielding 87-bp fragments that span the CDR3 region. Sequencing of the amplicons was performed on the Illumina HiSeq platform. The published analysis was carried out like this. Synthetic template baselines were used to correct PCR bias computationally, reads within Hamming distance 2 were collapsed, and singletons that could not be merged were discarded. Reads were aligned against IMGT to assign V, D and J genes, CDR3 length and insertions or deletions at six rearrangement sites. Within each subset, clonotype counts were normalized to sorted cell number, after which true diversity and Gini coefficients were computed with the tcR R package. Repertoire sharing was quantified using the overlap coefficient calculated on TCRB nucleotide sequences. TCRdb retrieved this table from immuneACCESS and kept in-frame rearrangements only. Not all clones are present; in checked studies, unresolved V genes account for under half, and no reason is known for the remainder. V, J and clone size derive from that table, while D and trimming were established from the DNA sequence. This sample has 130,000 or so clones in its table, and roughly 10% of those were observed once. The top ten clones comprise over 0.6% of the sample.

The receptor comes from a man younger than 45 with type 1 diabetes. The specimen sequenced was central memory CD4+ T cells from blood.

CDR3 loop: CASSPGTGRYEQYF. At the DNA level, the sequence is TGTGCCAGCAGTCCGGGGACAGGGAGGTACGAGCAGTACTTC. The rearrangement joined TRBV2 to TRBJ2-7, with 9 bases in between that match TRBD1. Ends trimmed: V by 5 bases, J by 4 bases; bases unmatched to a gene: 6. Reading the germline V gene gives CDR1 SNHLY and CDR2 FYNNEI. Its CDR3 holds 14 amino acids, cysteine through phenylalanine. The only DNA kept is the CDR3, 42 bases in frame from the first base.